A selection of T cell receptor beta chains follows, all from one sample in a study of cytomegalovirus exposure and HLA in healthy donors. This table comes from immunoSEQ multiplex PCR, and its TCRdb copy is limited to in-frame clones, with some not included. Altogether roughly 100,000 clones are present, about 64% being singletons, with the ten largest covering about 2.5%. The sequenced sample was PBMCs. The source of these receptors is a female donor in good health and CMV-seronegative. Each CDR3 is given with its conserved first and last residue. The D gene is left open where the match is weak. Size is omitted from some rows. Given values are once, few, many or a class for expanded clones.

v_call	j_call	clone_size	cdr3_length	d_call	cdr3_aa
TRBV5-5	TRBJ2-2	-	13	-	CASSLEAERELFF
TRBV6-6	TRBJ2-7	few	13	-	CASVREFSYEQYF
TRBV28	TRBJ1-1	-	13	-	CASSFRGRTEAFF
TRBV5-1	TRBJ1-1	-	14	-	CASSLQSTNTEAFF
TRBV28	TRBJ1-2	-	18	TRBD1	CASTNPRPGTGVYRGYTF
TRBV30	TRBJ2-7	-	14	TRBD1	CAWSDTGGPYEQYF
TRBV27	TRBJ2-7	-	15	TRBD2	CASKREDRGFPEQYF
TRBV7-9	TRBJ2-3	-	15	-	CASSSQSRGTDTQYF
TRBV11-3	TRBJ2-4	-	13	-	CASSGRTKNIQYF
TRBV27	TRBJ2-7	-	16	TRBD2	CASSQPVTSRSYEQYF
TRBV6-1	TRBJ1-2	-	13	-	CASSERGFFGYTF
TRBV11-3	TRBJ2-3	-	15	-	CASSYDRPLTDTQYF
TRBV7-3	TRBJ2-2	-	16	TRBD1	CASSLTGQGANGELFF
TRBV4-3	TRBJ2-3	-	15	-	CASSQDRVSGDTQYF
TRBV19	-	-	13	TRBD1	CASSLQGAYEQYF
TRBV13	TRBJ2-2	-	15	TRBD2	CASRTSGRSTGELFF
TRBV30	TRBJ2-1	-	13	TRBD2	CAWSEGLAGGRFF
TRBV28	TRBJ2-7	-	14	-	CASTPWDTFYEQYF
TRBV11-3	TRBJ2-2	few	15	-	CASSRGGVNTGELFF
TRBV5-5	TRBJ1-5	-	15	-	CASSLVQGRNQPQHF
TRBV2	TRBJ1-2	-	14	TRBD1	CASNFRTGGKGYTF
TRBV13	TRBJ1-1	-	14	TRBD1	CASSYWTGGTEAFF
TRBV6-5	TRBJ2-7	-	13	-	CASSWLGMGEQYF
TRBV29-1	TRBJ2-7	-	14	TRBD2	CSVEIRQGGYEQYF
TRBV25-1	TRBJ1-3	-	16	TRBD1	CASSDPGTASGNTIYF
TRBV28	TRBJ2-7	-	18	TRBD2	CASSLIGTSGELGYEQYF
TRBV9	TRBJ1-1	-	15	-	CASSVGGGAGSEAFF
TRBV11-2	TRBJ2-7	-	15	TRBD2	CASSSGLAGGYEQYF
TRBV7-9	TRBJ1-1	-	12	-	CSSSLTGAEAFF
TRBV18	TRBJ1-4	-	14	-	CASSPTGRDEKLFF
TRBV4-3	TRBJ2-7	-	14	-	CASSQDLTGYEQYF
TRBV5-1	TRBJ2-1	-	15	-	CASSLEAASYNEQFF
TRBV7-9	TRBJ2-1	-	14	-	CASSHPRGVNEQFF
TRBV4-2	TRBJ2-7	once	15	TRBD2	CASSQRLADPYEQYF
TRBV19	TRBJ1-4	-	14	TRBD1	CASSIGTANEKLFF
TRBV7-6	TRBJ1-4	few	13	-	CASSLGVIGKLFF
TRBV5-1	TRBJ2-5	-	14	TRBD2	CASAGREGQETQYF
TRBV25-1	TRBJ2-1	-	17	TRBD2	CASSEGTSGRAGNEQFF
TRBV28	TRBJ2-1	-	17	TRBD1	CASSGGQGAQAGNEQFF
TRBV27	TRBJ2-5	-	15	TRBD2	CASRGLAGGEETQYF
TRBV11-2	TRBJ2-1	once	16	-	CASSLGTLSSYNEQFF
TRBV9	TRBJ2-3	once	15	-	CASTLWGTTSDTQYF
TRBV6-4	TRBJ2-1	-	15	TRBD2	CASSLTSGGYNEQFF
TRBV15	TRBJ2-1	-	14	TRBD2	CATSRGAGANEQFF
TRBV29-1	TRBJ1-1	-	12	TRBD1	CSVAQGAAEAFF
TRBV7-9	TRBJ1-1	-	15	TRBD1	CASSLSGGVNTEAFF
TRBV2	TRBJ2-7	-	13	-	CASSPSGSYEQYF
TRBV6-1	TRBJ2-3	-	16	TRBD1	CASSEVRQGRRDTQYF
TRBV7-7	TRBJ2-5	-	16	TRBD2	CASSSTTSGSGETQYF
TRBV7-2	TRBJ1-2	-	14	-	CASSSSTGNYGYTF
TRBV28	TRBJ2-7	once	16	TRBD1	CASSWAGTGRSYEQYF
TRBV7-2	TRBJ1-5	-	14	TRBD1	CASSPRQGLQPQHF
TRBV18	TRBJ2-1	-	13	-	CASSPLTDNEQFF
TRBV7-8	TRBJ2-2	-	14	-	CASSLVGGAGELFF
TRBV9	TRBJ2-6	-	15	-	CASSVAGAGANVLTF
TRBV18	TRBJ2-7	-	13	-	CASSPAGSYEQYF
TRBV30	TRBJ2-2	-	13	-	CAWSVGVLGELFF
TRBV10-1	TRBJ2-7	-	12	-	CASKTDSYEQYF